This TCR beta chain was recorded in a study of HIV-infected patients and healthy controls (dated by TCRdb to 2014 to 2015). V is clipped by 9 bases and J by 5 bases, and the sequence between their germline boundaries is 5 bases long. The germline V gene yields SNHLY for CDR1 and FYNNEI for CDR2. The CDR3 spans 10 residues, from the cysteine through the phenylalanine. Only the CDR3 DNA is retained, 30 bases long and in frame from the first base. Concerning this clonotype itself: Its cognate antigen has yet to be identified. The input lacks base qualities; no much larger clone sits a single base away.

Library prep was done by 5' RACE. The sequencer listed for this sample is Illumina MiSeq. TCRdb trimmed the raw reads at Q25, called clones with MiXCR and kept productive beta chains. Merged by CDR3 protein, the rows form single entries marked with the most common genes and DNA. The sample table shows under 20,000 distinct CDR3 sequences, and 15% to 20% are seen once. The top ten clones comprise 24% of the sample. Recombination joined TRBV2 with TRBJ2-1; no D gene can be assigned with confidence. Sequenced material: CD8+ T cells from blood. The receptor's source is a human donor in good health. CDR3 loop: CARGNNEQFF. In nucleotides, the sequence is TGTGCCAGGGGTAACAATGAGCAGTTCTTC.